This T cell receptor beta chain is drawn from a study of T-cell reconstitution after alpha-beta-depleted transplantation in children. Unique molecular identifiers were incorporated into the prepared TCRbeta library. TCRdb re-analysed the PCR reads in MiXCR, keeping a single row per CDR3 protein. The profile shows around 370,000 distinct CDR3 sequences, approximately 10% of them singletons. The table lists this clonotype with many counts. The V and J ends lost 5 bases and 6 bases respectively, with 14 bases between them. Germline CDR1 reads MNHEY; CDR2 reads SMNVEV (reference sequence). The CDR3 is 14 amino acids.

J is TRBJ2-1 and V is TRBV27; D is tentatively TRBD1 or TRBD2 (5 bases each). Sequences were derived from PBMCs from the stem cell graft donor, sampled from the stem cell graft. The source is a human donor who donated a stem cell graft to a child with acute lymphoblastic leukemia. The chain's CDR3 is CASSLRLRGNEQFF. CDR3 nucleotide sequence: TGTGCCAGCAGTCTCCGGTTGAGGGGCAATGAGCAGTTCTTC.